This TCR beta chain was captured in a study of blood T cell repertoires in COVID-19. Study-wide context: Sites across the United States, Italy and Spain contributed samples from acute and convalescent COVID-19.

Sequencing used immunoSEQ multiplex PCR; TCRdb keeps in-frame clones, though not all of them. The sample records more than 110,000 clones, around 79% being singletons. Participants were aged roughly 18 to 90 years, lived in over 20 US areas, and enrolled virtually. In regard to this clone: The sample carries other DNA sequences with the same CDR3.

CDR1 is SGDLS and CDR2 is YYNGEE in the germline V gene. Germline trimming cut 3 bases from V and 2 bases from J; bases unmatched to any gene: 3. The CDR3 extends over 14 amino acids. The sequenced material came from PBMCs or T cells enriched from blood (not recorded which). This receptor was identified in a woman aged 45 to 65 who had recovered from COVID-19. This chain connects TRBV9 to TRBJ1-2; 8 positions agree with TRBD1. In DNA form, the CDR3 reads TGTGCCAGCAGCGGTCCAGGGGGCAACTATGGCTACACCTTC. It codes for CASSGPGGNYGYTF.